The 27 T cell receptor beta chains listed next were all sequenced from one sample in a study of T cell responses to AZD1222 COVID-19 vaccine. This table comes from immunoSEQ multiplex PCR, and its TCRdb copy is limited to in-frame clones, with some not included. The table includes roughly 180,000 clones, about nine tenths detected once. Sequencing used peripheral blood, obtained 28 days after the second AZD1222 dose. The receptors come from an adult who received the AZD1222 COVID-19 vaccine.

This clone was recorded a few times. V usage is TRBV5-5 and J usage is TRBJ2-5, with no clear D. Germline V gene data show CDR1 as SGHKS and CDR2 as YYEKEE (reference sequence). Trimming shortened V by 0 bases and J by 4 bases, and 7 bases separated the two germline ends. This CDR3 is 13 amino acids long. Here the CDR3 DNA reads TGTGCCAGCAGCTTGGCCCCGGGAGAGACCCAGTACTTC. Translated: CASSLAPGETQYF.

The CDR3 region has the DNA TGTGCCAGCAGCTTGGGCAGGGGGCTTGGCTACACCTTC. Protein: CASSLGRGLGYTF. V gene TRBV5-6 combines with J gene TRBJ1-2, with 8 nucleotides matching TRBD1. The trim removed 0 bases at V and 7 bases at J, leaving 2 bases unmatched. CDR3 length equals 13 residues. Germline CDR1 is SGHDT and CDR2 is YYEEEE.

This chain joins TRBV3-1 (or the pseudogene TRBV3-2) and TRBJ1-4; D uncertain. The CDR3 loop spans 14 amino acids. Per the germline V gene, CDR1 is LGHDT and CDR2 is YNNKEL (reference sequence). Between the trimmed V and J ends, which lost 4 bases and 6 bases, there was a span of 12 bases. The CDR3 protein is CASSPGRGYEKLFF. The DNA for the CDR3 is TGTGCCAGCAGCCCCGGGCGAGGTTATGAAAAACTGTTTTTT.

This chain uses TRBV7-9 with TRBJ1-2; D call uncertain. V was clipped by 9 bases and J by 4 bases, with 15 bases between them. Germline loops: CDR1 SEHNR, CDR2 FQNEAQ (reference sequence). This CDR3 comprises 13 residues. The CDR3 region has the DNA TGTGCCAGACCCTTCCTGAGGGCCTATGGCTACACCTTC. Residues: CARPFLRAYGYTF.

The chain links TRBV7-2 to TRBJ2-5, with 12 bases fitting TRBD2. The junction had 7 bases not matched to a gene; V was cut back by 3 bases and J by 5 bases. The CDR3 has 16 amino acids. Germline V lookup: CDR1 SGHTA, CDR2 FQGNSA. Here the CDR3 DNA reads TGTGCCAGCAGCTTGGCTAGCGGGGGGGCCTGGGAGACCCAGTACTTC. This gives the protein CASSLASGGAWETQYF.

The chain carries TRBV7-2 and TRBJ2-5; D is undetermined. Germline CDR1 and CDR2: SGHTA and FQGNSA. Trimming cost V 4 bases and J 7 bases, with 22 bases left between them. This CDR3 comprises 16 residues. The CDR3 DNA is TGTGCCAGCAGCTCCAGTCGCGATGCGATTACAAGGACCCAGTACTTC. This codes for CASSSSRDAITRTQYF.

V is TRBV30 and J is TRBJ1-5, with D possibly matching TRBD1 (5 bases). The V gene's germline CDR1 is GTSNPN and CDR2 SVGIG (reference sequence). The CDR3 has 13 amino acids. Between the trimmed V and J ends, which lost 2 bases and 7 bases, there was a span of 12 bases. The CDR3 here is CAWSFQGDQPQHF. CDR3 bases: TGTGCCTGGAGTTTTCAGGGAGACCAGCCCCAGCATTTT.

V and J are TRBV12-3 or TRBV12-4 and TRBJ1-1, with D unclear. This CDR3 region has 13 residues. Trimming cost V 8 bases and J 4 bases, with 14 bases left between them. This chain's CDR3 is CASQYTGGTEAFF. The CDR3 nucleotides read TGTGCCAGCCAATACACCGGAGGCACTGAAGCTTTCTTT.

The rearrangement links TRBV7-9 to TRBJ2-3; 7 positions match TRBD2. With 5 bases clipped from V and 0 bases from J, the junction kept 5 bases outside the gene matches. CDR3 length: 15 residues. Germline V gene lookup returns CDR1 SEHNR and CDR2 FQNEAQ (reference sequence). The CDR3, as DNA: TGTGCCAGCAGCCCCCGGGAGGCGAGCACAGATACGCAGTATTTT. Translation gives CASSPREASTDTQYF. The entire variable domain, with the rest obtained from reference TRBV7-9 and TRBJ2-3, is as follows: DTGVSQNPRHKITKRGQNVTFRCDPISEHNRLYWYRQTLGQGPEFLTYFQNEAQLEKSRLLSDRFSAERPKGSFSTLEIQRTEQGDSAMYLCASSPREASTDTQYFGPGTRLTVL.

The CDR3 region has the DNA TGTGCCAGCAGTTGGGCCGCAGGGAGGACTGGAGACTACGAGCAGTACTTC. Its protein is CASSWAAGRTGDYEQYF. The rearrangement links TRBV6-2 or TRBV6-3 to TRBJ2-7; perhaps TRBD2 as D (6 bases). The CDR3 loop spans 17 amino acids. CDR1 and CDR2 (germline): MNHEY, SVGEGT. Trimming removed 4 bases from V and 3 bases from J, with 22 bases in between.

V gene TRBV11-2 combines with J gene TRBJ1-1, with D maybe TRBD1 (5 bases). This CDR3 has 14 residues. In germline, CDR1 is SGHAT, CDR2 FQNNGV. Trimming pared 1 base from V and 4 bases from J, leaving 10 bases between. The CDR3 is CASSLGRGVTEAFF. DNA of the CDR3: TGTGCCAGCAGCTTAGGGCGGGGGGTCACTGAAGCTTTCTTT.

The chain links TRBV9 to TRBJ2-5; D is unclear. Germline V gives CDR1 SGDLS, CDR2 YYNGEE. The V gene lost 0 bases and the J gene lost 3 bases, with 9 bases spanning the gap. The CDR3 is made up of 14 amino acids. CDR3 amino acids: CASSVGTTEETQYF. Here the CDR3 DNA reads TGTGCCAGCAGCGTAGGCACTACCGAAGAGACCCAGTACTTC.

V is TRBV11-3 and J is TRBJ2-1; possibly TRBD2 for D (5 bases). CDR1 SGHNT and CDR2 YENEEA come from the germline V gene. This CDR3 region has 16 residues. V lost 0 bases to trimming and J lost 0 bases, with 9 bases between them. The CDR3 coding sequence is TGTGCCAGCAGCTTAGAAAGCGGAGCCTCCTACAATGAGCAGTTCTTC. Protein sequence: CASSLESGASYNEQFF.

This rearrangement joins TRBV2 to TRBJ1-3; the match to TRBD1 covers 8 bases. Trimming removed 6 bases from V and 2 bases from J; junction bases left unmatched: 3. This CDR3 has 14 residues. CDR1 is SNHLY and CDR2 is FYNNEI in the germline V gene. As DNA, the CDR3 is TGTGCCAGCAGCGCACAGGGGGCTGGAAACACCATATATTTT. Its protein product is CASSAQGAGNTIYF.

The chain uses TRBV7-2 and TRBJ2-5, with TRBD2 matching over 7 bases. CDR3 length: 14 residues. The ends lost 1 base at V and 5 bases at J; junction bases unmatched: 4. Germline CDR1 and CDR2: SGHTA and FQGNSA. The CDR3 sequence: CASSLGASGETQYF. Here the CDR3 DNA reads TGTGCCAGCAGCTTAGGAGCTAGCGGCGAGACCCAGTACTTC.

The rearrangement uses TRBV5-4 and TRBJ2-5; the D gene is possibly TRBD2 (5 bases). Trimming removed 4 bases from V and 0 bases from J, with 10 bases in between. Germline V CDR1 and CDR2: SGHNT, YYREEE (reference sequence). The CDR3 sequence is 14 residues long. CDR3 nucleotides: TGTGCCAGCAGCCCAGCCGGGAACCAAGAGACCCAGTACTTC. This codes for CASSPAGNQETQYF.

The chain is built from TRBV6-4 and TRBJ2-3; the match to TRBD2 covers 7 bases. Germline CDR1 and CDR2: MRHNA and SNTAGT. V lost 2 bases, J lost 1 base, and 3 bases stayed unmatched. This CDR3 comprises 15 residues. CDR3 protein: CASSDGSGGTDTQYF. The DNA of the CDR3 is TGTGCCAGCAGTGACGGGAGCGGGGGCACAGATACGCAGTATTTT.

The rearrangement joins TRBV28 to TRBJ2-5, with TRBD1 matching 8 bases. Germline loops: CDR1 MDHEN, CDR2 SYDVKM. The J segment lost 2 bases and the V segment lost 4 bases, leaving 12 bases of the junction unmatched. This CDR3 region has 17 residues. CDR3 in DNA: TGTGCCAGCAGTTCCCCCCGGACAGGGAACTTTCAAGAGACCCAGTACTTC. This gives the protein CASSSPRTGNFQETQYF.

This rearrangement joins TRBV3-1 (or the pseudogene TRBV3-2) to TRBJ2-1; 10 nucleotides match TRBD2. Germline V CDR1 and CDR2: LGHDT, YNNKEL (reference sequence). The CDR3 is 16 amino acids. Unmatched junction bases numbered 9, after V lost 4 bases and J lost 6 bases. The CDR3 DNA follows: TGTGCCAGCAGCCTCCTACCCGGGACTAGCGTCAATGAGCAGTTCTTC. This gives the protein CASSLLPGTSVNEQFF.

The chain uses TRBV2 and TRBJ2-7; D unresolved. The V and J ends lost 2 bases and 2 bases respectively, with 13 bases between them. The CDR3 consists of 15 residues. Per the germline V gene, CDR1 is SNHLY and CDR2 is FYNNEI. CDR3 coding DNA: TGTGCCAGCAGTGAATTAGGGTTTACGACCTACGAGCAGTACTTC. Its translation: CASSELGFTTYEQYF.

This clone has only one observation. This sequence joins TRBV28 and TRBJ1-1, with D possibly being TRBD1 (5 bases). Between the trimmed V and J ends, which lost 5 bases and 0 bases, there was a span of 13 bases. Germline lookup yields CDR1 MDHEN and CDR2 SYDVKM. The CDR3 sequence is 15 residues long. The CDR3 DNA follows: TGTGCCAGCAGTCGGGACTTATACATGAACACTGAAGCTTTCTTT. Translated: CASSRDLYMNTEAFF.

In the case of this clone: A junction boundary mismatches the germline segment, possibly from a read error. The chain joins TRBV10-3 to TRBJ1-2; D is possibly TRBD1 (6 bases). The length of the CDR3 is 14 residues. Germline CDR1 and CDR2: ENHRY and SYGVKD. In nucleotides, the CDR3 is TGTGCCATCAATGAGGGGGAGTTAGGCTATGGCTACACCTTC. Its translation is CAINEGELGYGYTF.

J is TRBJ2-3 and V is TRBV5-6; TRBD2 matches at 14 bases. The CDR3 has 16 amino acids. J gave up 5 bases and V 4 bases, and 6 bases lay outside the gene matches. CDR1 and CDR2 (germline): SGHDT, YYEEEE. The CDR3 sequence: CASSRLAGGQRDTQYF. The CDR3 nucleotides are TGTGCCAGCAGCCGACTAGCGGGGGGGCAGAGAGATACGCAGTATTTT. The full variable domain, completed using reference TRBV5-6 and TRBJ2-3, is DAGVTQSPTHLIKTRGQQVTLRCSPKSGHDTVSWYQQALGQGPQFIFQYYEEEERQRGNFPDRFSGHQFPNYSSELNVNALLLGDSALYLCASSRLAGGQRDTQYFGPGTRLTVL.

The chain is built from TRBV15 and TRBJ2-7, with D tentatively TRBD1 (5 bases). Germline V gene data show CDR1 as LNHNV and CDR2 as YYDKDF (reference sequence). V lost 0 bases and J lost 2, with 11 bases in between. The CDR3 runs to 15 residues. The CDR3 DNA is TGTGCCACCAGCAGAGATAGGCAGGGAACCTACGAGCAGTACTTC. This gives the protein CATSRDRQGTYEQYF.

CDR3 region: CASSSRQGPGAQYF. The CDR3 DNA follows: TGTGCCAGCAGCTCTCGACAGGGCCCGGGGGCGCAGTATTTT. V gene TRBV5-8 combines with J gene TRBJ2-3, with D possibly matching TRBD1 (7 bases). This CDR3 is built from 14 residues. Per the germline V gene, CDR1 is SGHTS and CDR2 is YDEGEE. Trimming took off 3 bases at V and 10 bases at J, with 18 bases between the two ends.

Written as DNA, the CDR3 is TGTGCCAGCAGTGAACCCAGAGATAGCAATCAGCCCCAGCATTTT. It is translated as CASSEPRDSNQPQHF. The V and J genes are TRBV6-1 and TRBJ1-5; D is unclear. Germline V CDR1 and CDR2: MNHNS, SASEGT. The CDR3 runs to 15 residues. The V end lost 2 bases, the J end lost 0 bases, and 8 bases lay between the germline ends.

The chain joins TRBV7-2 to TRBJ1-2; D gene ambiguous. The CDR3 contains 16 residues. In germline, CDR1 is SGHTA, CDR2 FQGNSA. The V end was cut by 5 bases, the J end by 8 bases, with 24 bases between. The CDR3 spells CASSPTTPKRGGGYTF. The CDR3 DNA sequence: TGTGCCAGCAGCCCAACTACGCCAAAACGGGGAGGAGGCTACACCTTC.